The 10 T cell receptor beta chains reported below all come from one sample, sequenced in a study of blood T cell repertoires in COVID-19. The assay was immunoSEQ multiplex PCR, and TCRdb's table has in-frame clones only and misses some. There are about 280,000 clones in the sample; roughly 90% occur only once, and about 4.6% lies in the top ten. Sequenced input: peripheral blood. These receptors were obtained from a man aged 40-49 years with acute or convalescent COVID-19.

CDR3 sequence reads: CASSLGATSGTEAFF. The DNA for the CDR3 is TGTGCCAGCAGCTTGGGGGCGACCTCAGGCACTGAAGCTTTCTTT. The chain uses TRBV9 and TRBJ1-1, with D maybe TRBD1 (6 bases). Trimming shortened V by 4 bases and J by 4 bases, and 17 bases separated the two germline ends. Germline V gene lookup returns CDR1 SGDLS and CDR2 YYNGEE. This CDR3 region has 15 residues.

The V call is TRBV9, the J call TRBJ1-3; TRBD1 is a possible D gene (5 bases). Trimming shortened V by 2 bases and J by 4 bases, and 13 bases separated the two germline ends. Germline values: CDR1 SGDLS, CDR2 YYNGEE. The CDR3 contains 15 residues. The CDR3 DNA reads as TGTGCCAGCAGCGTGGACACCAGAAAAGGAAACACCATATATTTT. Its protein is CASSVDTRKGNTIYF. Variable domain in full (rest from reference TRBV9 and TRBJ1-3): DSGVTQTPKHLITATGQRVTLRCSPRSGDLSVYWYQQSLDQGLQFLIQYYNGEERAKGNILERFSAQQFPDLHSELNLSSLELGDSALYFCASSVDTRKGNTIYFGEGSWLTVV.

The chain links TRBV5-1 to TRBJ2-1, with 8 bases that match TRBD2. The V gene's germline CDR1 is SGHRS and CDR2 YFSETQ. The junction had 4 bases not matched to a gene; V was cut back by 0 bases and J by 2 bases. The CDR3 runs to 16 residues. The CDR3 region is CASSLAVSGAYNEQFF. The CDR3 bases are TGCGCCAGCAGCTTGGCGGTTAGCGGGGCCTACAATGAGCAGTTCTTC.

J is TRBJ1-1 and V is TRBV30; the D gene is possibly TRBD1 (6 bases). This CDR3 region has 15 residues. Germline values: CDR1 GTSNPN, CDR2 SVGIG (reference sequence). V lost 1 base, J lost 2 bases, and 14 bases lay in between. CDR3 region: CAWSAGAIRNTEAFF. CDR3 DNA sequence: TGTGCCTGGAGTGCAGGGGCTATACGAAACACTGAAGCTTTCTTT.

V and J are TRBV11-2 and TRBJ2-1; 10 bases map to TRBD1. This CDR3 has 15 amino acids. Looked up from germline, CDR1 is SGHAT and CDR2 is FQNNGV. J was trimmed by 2 bases and V by 5 bases; bases with no gene match: 3. This CDR3 reads CASSPGQGPYNEQFF. The CDR3 DNA reads TGTGCCAGCAGCCCGGGACAGGGGCCCTACAATGAGCAGTTCTTC.

The J gene is TRBJ2-3, the V gene TRBV29-1, with 7 bases aligning to TRBD2. V trimming: 7 bases; J trimming: 3 bases; junction bases outside the gene matches: 7. Germline V lookup: CDR1 SQVTM, CDR2 ANQGSEA. This CDR3 spans 13 amino acids. The DNA of the CDR3 is TGCAGCGCAGCGAGCGGGGAGACAGATACGCAGTATTTT. Translating it yields CSAASGETDTQYF.

J is TRBJ2-4 and V is TRBV6-1; 7 bases fit TRBD1. The V and J ends lost 0 bases and 1 base, in that order; junction bases with no gene match: 3. Germline CDR1 and CDR2: MNHNS and SASEGT. The CDR3 runs 16 residues. CDR3 sequence (DNA): TGTGCCAGCAGTGAAGCGCCACAGGGGGCCAAAAACATTCAGTACTTC. Translated: CASSEAPQGAKNIQYF.

V gene TRBV7-2 combines with J gene TRBJ1-3, with TRBD1 matching over 9 bases. This CDR3 has 14 residues. The germline V gene encodes CDR1 SGHTA and CDR2 FQGNSA. Trimming removed 5 bases from V and 4 bases from J; junction bases left unmatched: 3. The CDR3 bases are TGTGCCAGCAGCCTGGGACAGGGAGGAAACACCATATATTTT. Translating it yields CASSLGQGGNTIYF.

This chain connects TRBV7-2 to TRBJ1-4; 10 bases fit TRBD1. The germline V gene encodes CDR1 SGHTA and CDR2 FQGNSA. V trimming: 5 bases; J trimming: 6 bases; junction bases outside the gene matches: 6. The CDR3 sequence is 15 residues long. As DNA, the CDR3 is TGTGCCAGCAGCCTCCGAGGGACAGGGGATGAAAAACTGTTTTTT. Translated: CASSLRGTGDEKLFF.

This clone was seen once. The chain uses TRBV5-6 and TRBJ1-1; TRBD1 is a possible D gene (5 bases). With 6 bases removed from V and 2 bases from J, the gap between germline ends came to 14 bases. The CDR3 runs 14 residues. Germline loops: CDR1 SGHDT, CDR2 YYEEEE. The CDR3 DNA sequence: TGTGCCAGCACCGTTACAAGGGGTAACACTGAAGCTTTCTTT. Protein: CASTVTRGNTEAFF.